A single sample is the source of the 24 T cell receptor beta chains below, sequenced in a study of cytotoxic CD8 clonotypes in ibrutinib-treated CLL. TCRdb keeps only in-frame clones here, not all; method: immunoSEQ multiplex PCR. In the table there are roughly 130,000 clones, roughly 90% of which are singletons. The source was PBMCs, collected after 12 months of ibrutinib treatment. The receptors were gathered from a human donor with chronic lymphocytic leukemia.

This clone was observed a few times. The chain links TRBV6-5 to TRBJ2-3; perhaps TRBD1 as D (6 bases). The CDR3 is made up of 16 amino acids. Germline CDR1 is MNHEY and CDR2 is SVGAGI. V was cut by 4 bases and J by 2 bases, with 16 bases left in between. The CDR3 sequence: CASSSTGTLATDTQYF. CDR3 nucleotides: TGTGCCAGCAGTTCTACAGGGACCTTGGCCACAGATACGCAGTATTTT.

This chain joins TRBV30 and TRBJ1-2, with 10 bases fitting TRBD1. This CDR3 has 14 residues. CDR1 GTSNPN and CDR2 SVGIG come from the germline V gene (reference sequence). V dropped 2 bases and J dropped 6; count of bases not matched to a gene: 6. The CDR3 DNA sequence: TGTGCCTGGAGTCCACCTGGGACAGGGGATGGCTACACCTTC. This encodes CAWSPPGTGDGYTF.

This chain uses TRBV11-1 with TRBJ1-1; TRBD1 aligns across 9 bases. Germline V lookup: CDR1 SGHAT, CDR2 FQDESV (reference sequence). V was pared by 5 bases and J by 5 bases, with 12 bases of the junction left unmatched. This CDR3 comprises 16 residues. This chain's CDR3 is CASSPRDRVIGTEAFF. For the CDR3, the DNA is TGTGCCAGCAGCCCCCGGGACAGGGTCATCGGAACTGAAGCTTTCTTT.

The V gene is TRBV27, the J gene TRBJ2-7; D is possibly TRBD1 (6 bases). V lost 2 bases to trimming and J lost 6 bases, with 17 bases between them. The CDR3 spans 15 residues. Germline lookup yields CDR1 MNHEY and CDR2 SMNVEV (reference sequence). The CDR3 is CASSLERGTLLEQYF. CDR3 sequence (DNA): TGTGCCAGCAGTTTAGAGAGGGGGACGCTGCTCGAGCAGTACTTC.

V is TRBV30 and J is TRBJ1-2; the match to TRBD1 covers 8 bases. Germline assignment: CDR1 GTSNPN and CDR2 SVGIG (reference sequence). With V trimmed by 5 bases and J by 2 bases, 4 bases remained unmatched. This CDR3 is 13 amino acids long. The CDR3 DNA sequence: TGTGCCTGGGAAACAGGGGGAAACTATGGCTACACCTTC. This encodes CAWETGGNYGYTF.

This sequence joins TRBV5-4 and TRBJ1-2, with a tentative D call TRBD1 (5 bases). This CDR3 region has 14 residues. The V and J ends lost 0 bases and 4 bases respectively, with 10 bases between them. Looked up from germline, CDR1 is SGHNT and CDR2 is YYREEE (reference sequence). The DNA of the CDR3 is TGTGCCAGCAGCTTGGGTGGACAAACCTATGGCTACACCTTC. Amino acid sequence: CASSLGGQTYGYTF. The whole variable domain, remainder taken from reference TRBV5-4 and TRBJ1-2, is ETGVTQSPTHLIKTRGQQVTLRCSSQSGHNTVSWYQQALGQGPQFIFQYYREEENGRGNFPPRFSGLQFPNYSSELNVNALELDDSALYLCASSLGGQTYGYTFGSGTRLTVV.

The gene calls are TRBV7-3 and TRBJ2-2; 7 nucleotides match TRBD1. CDR1 is SGHTA, CDR2 FQGTGA, per germline. This CDR3 has 15 amino acids. V shed 5 bases, J shed 4 bases, and the junction held 7 bases outside the gene matches. This chain's CDR3 is CASSARQGGTGELFF. CDR3 DNA: TGTGCCAGCAGCGCTCGACAGGGTGGCACCGGGGAGCTGTTTTTT.

The chain uses TRBV6-6 and TRBJ1-1, with D hard to call. CDR1 and CDR2 (germline): MNHNY, SVGAGI (reference sequence). The CDR3 totals 13 residues. V was clipped by 7 bases and J by 2 bases, with 11 bases between them. CDR3 region: CASNTQSNTEAFF. The CDR3 bases are TGTGCCAGCAACACCCAATCCAACACTGAAGCTTTCTTT.

The rearrangement joins TRBV7-3 to TRBJ1-5, with unresolved D. This CDR3 has 13 residues. Trimming stripped 4 bases from V and 0 bases from J, with 4 bases between. Germline CDR1 and CDR2: SGHTA and FQGTGA. The DNA of the CDR3 is TGTGCCAGCAGCTCTACTAGCAATCAGCCCCAGCATTTT. It specifies CASSSTSNQPQHF.

The chain recombines TRBV28 with TRBJ1-1; possible D gene TRBD1, 6 bases. V shed 5 bases and J shed 5 bases, with 18 bases lying between them. Germline loops: CDR1 MDHEN, CDR2 SYDVKM. This CDR3 is 15 amino acids long. The CDR3 loop reads CASSPQRGGGTEAFF. The DNA of the CDR3 is TGTGCCAGCAGTCCGCAGCGGGGAGGGGGAACTGAAGCTTTCTTT.

The V call is TRBV28, the J call TRBJ2-3; D not certain. Germline CDR1 reads MDHEN; CDR2 reads SYDVKM. The CDR3 is 15 residues long. Trimming left V 4 bases short and J 2 bases short, with 13 bases between. The CDR3 here is CASSSYSSDTDTQYF. CDR3 sequence (DNA): TGTGCCAGCAGTTCCTATAGTTCTGACACAGATACGCAGTATTTT.

The chain employs TRBV7-3 and TRBJ2-7, with 7 bases identical to TRBD1. This CDR3 contains 16 residues. Trimming cost V 5 bases and J 2 bases; bases outside gene matches: 12. CDR1 is SGHTA and CDR2 is FQGTGA in the germline V gene. The chain's CDR3 is CASSLQPRTGPYEQYF. The DNA of the CDR3 is TGTGCCAGCAGCCTCCAACCCCGGACAGGTCCCTACGAGCAGTACTTC.

The V and J genes are TRBV7-9 and TRBJ2-7, with 8 bases that match TRBD1. V shed 3 bases and J 3 bases; nucleotides not matched to a gene: 1. Germline V lookup: CDR1 SEHNR, CDR2 FQNEAQ (reference sequence). This CDR3 has 13 amino acids. The chain's CDR3 is CASSFGTGYEQYF. CDR3 bases: TGTGCCAGCAGCTTCGGGACAGGCTACGAGCAGTACTTC.

CDR3 region: CSARTASYEQYF. CDR3 DNA sequence: TGCAGCGCAAGGACAGCTTCCTACGAGCAGTACTTC. This chain joins TRBV29-1 and TRBJ2-7; TRBD1 is a possible D gene (6 bases). V dropped 7 bases and J dropped 1 base, with 11 bases sitting between them. This CDR3 is 12 amino acids long. Germline V lookup: CDR1 SQVTM, CDR2 ANQGSEA.

The V gene is TRBV7-2, the J gene TRBJ1-2, with 9 positions matching TRBD1. This CDR3 has 15 residues. Germline lookup yields CDR1 SGHTA and CDR2 FQGNSA. The V segment lost 7 bases and the J segment 2 bases; nucleotides outside the gene matches: 8. The CDR3 nucleotides read TGTGCCAGCACCCCCGAGACAGGGGGGAACTATGGCTACACCTTC. This translates into CASTPETGGNYGYTF.

This clone has only one observation. The chain couples TRBV2 to TRBJ2-5, with D perhaps matching TRBD1 (5 bases). Germline V gene sequence: CDR1 SNHLY, CDR2 FYNNEI. The CDR3 has 14 residues. Trimming took 3 bases from V and 2 from J, leaving 10 bases between them. The CDR3 sequence is CASSDIRVQETQYF. In DNA form, the CDR3 reads TGTGCCAGCAGTGATATCAGGGTACAAGAGACCCAGTACTTC.

V usage is TRBV13 and J usage is TRBJ2-3; no reliable D call. The CDR3 is 14 residues long. V was cut by 5 bases and J by 0 bases, with 9 bases left in between. CDR1 and CDR2 from the germline V gene are PRHDT and FYEKMQ (reference sequence). The CDR3 sequence: CASSGRSSTDTQYF. DNA of the CDR3: TGTGCCAGCAGCGGCCGTAGCAGCACAGATACGCAGTATTTT.

V usage is TRBV5-1 and J usage is TRBJ2-1; the D call may be TRBD1 or TRBD2 (6 bases each). Between the trimmed V and J ends, which lost 4 bases and 6 bases, there was a span of 14 bases. The CDR3 is 14 amino acids. The germline V gene has CDR1 SGHRS and CDR2 YFSETQ. CDR3 in DNA: TGCGCCAGCAGCCTGGAGGGGGAACTCAATGAGCAGTTCTTC. The encoded protein is CASSLEGELNEQFF.

The CDR3 loop is CASSSHKSSYEQYF. The CDR3 nucleotides read TGTGCCAGCAGTTCTCACAAATCCTCCTACGAGCAGTACTTC. The chain carries TRBV6-5 and TRBJ2-7, with D uncertain. Germline V gene data show CDR1 as MNHEY and CDR2 as SVGAGI. V was pared by 4 bases and J by 0 bases, with 10 bases between. CDR3 length: 14 residues.

The genes are TRBV6-5 and TRBJ1-2, with 8 bases that match TRBD1. Unmatched junction bases numbered 4, after V lost 7 bases and J lost 6 bases. This CDR3 has 12 amino acids. Germline lookup yields CDR1 MNHEY and CDR2 SVGAGI. The chain's CDR3 is CASMTDRDGYTF. The CDR3, as DNA: TGTGCCAGCATGACGGACAGGGATGGCTACACCTTC.

There are many counts of this clone. The chain joins TRBV20-1 to TRBJ1-1, with unresolved D. V shed 4 bases and J shed 7 bases, with 7 bases lying between them. The CDR3 loop spans 10 amino acids. Germline CDR1 is DFQATT and CDR2 is SNEGSKA (reference sequence). DNA of the CDR3: TGCAGTGCTACCCAGAGTGAAGCTTTCTTT. Translating it yields CSATQSEAFF.

In its sample, this clone was seen once. The chain couples TRBV9 to TRBJ2-1, with no clear D. The germline V and J ends were trimmed by 0 bases and 0 bases, with 13 bases remaining between them. The CDR3 has 17 residues. The germline V gene encodes CDR1 SGDLS and CDR2 YYNGEE. The CDR3 sequence is CASSVEISLSSYNEQFF. CDR3 in DNA: TGTGCCAGCAGCGTAGAGATCTCTCTGAGCTCCTACAATGAGCAGTTCTTC. The full variable domain, rest sourced from reference TRBV9 and TRBJ2-1, is DSGVTQTPKHLITATGQRVTLRCSPRSGDLSVYWYQQSLDQGLQFLIQYYNGEERAKGNILERFSAQQFPDLHSELNLSSLELGDSALYFCASSVEISLSSYNEQFFGPGTRLTVL.

The gene calls are TRBV28 and TRBJ2-7; D call uncertain. Germline V gives CDR1 MDHEN, CDR2 SYDVKM. With 5 bases removed from V and 5 bases from J, the gap between germline ends came to 22 bases. The CDR3 length is 16 residues. The CDR3 loop reads CASSPEPQAFVNEQYF. CDR3 sequence (DNA): TGTGCCAGCAGTCCCGAACCCCAGGCTTTCGTGAACGAGCAGTACTTC. The full variable domain, rest sourced from reference TRBV28 and TRBJ2-7, is DVKVTQSSRYLVKRTGEKVFLECVQDMDHENMFWYRQDPGLGLRLIYFSYDVKMKEKGDIPEGYSVSREKKERFSLILESASTNQTSMYLCASSPEPQAFVNEQYFGPGTRLTVT.

The J gene is TRBJ2-5, the V gene TRBV5-1; a possible D gene is TRBD2 (6 bases). Germline loops: CDR1 SGHRS, CDR2 YFSETQ. The CDR3 runs 13 residues. V lost 5 bases, J lost 1 base, and 9 bases lay in between. The CDR3: CASRGTPQETQYF. In DNA form, the CDR3 reads TGCGCCAGCAGAGGGACTCCCCAAGAGACCCAGTACTTC.